Listed below are T cell receptor beta chains from one sample, sequenced in a study of a mutant IDH1 vaccine in newly diagnosed glioma. The method was immunoSEQ multiplex PCR; TCRdb's version includes in-frame clones alone and lacks a portion of them. The table records about 64,000 clones, around 85% of them present only once. Their target antigens are unknown. Sample: PBMCs, taken from a glioma patient whose treatment included an IDH1 peptide vaccine. The source of these receptors is a woman aged 45-60 years with glioma. CDR3s include the opening cysteine and the closing phenylalanine or tryptophan.

j_call v_call cdr3_length cdr3_aa
TRBJ2-7 TRBV28 14 CASSLGTGEQEQYF
TRBJ1-3 TRBV11-3 16 CASSYIDRYSGNTIYF
TRBJ2-2 TRBV7-8 15 CASSLEVRDTGELFF
TRBJ2-3 TRBV4-2 12 CASSQVNSPQYF
TRBJ1-4 TRBV4-3 17 CASSQNPAPATNEKLFF
TRBJ2-1 TRBV6-1 16 CASSGAGTLISNEQFF
TRBJ1-3 TRBV27 14 CASSLYGGQNTIYF
TRBJ2-7 TRBV5-4 13 CASSLVGGHEQYF
TRBJ2-3 TRBV12-5 17 CASARRTGTQGTDTQYF
TRBJ2-3 TRBV5-4 14 CASSLKDSTDTQYF
TRBJ1-3 TRBV19 12 CASQTDGNTIYF
TRBJ2-7 TRBV11-3 12 CASSLYSYEQYF
TRBJ2-5 TRBV7-9 14 CASSPVRGQGTQYF
TRBJ1-1 TRBV6-5 16 CASSYSKGRTNTEAFF
TRBJ1-2 TRBV5-5 15 CASSPRQGTGYGYTF
TRBJ1-1 TRBV30 15 CAWSLLDGRNTEAFF
TRBJ1-1 TRBV6-1 13 CAISRDLNTEAFF
TRBJ1-2 TRBV28 13 CASRRGTGHGYTF
TRBJ1-4 TRBV19 15 CASSITAGVGEKLFF
TRBJ2-7 TRBV13 15 CASSLLGTNSYEQYF
TRBJ1-2 TRBV9 13 CASSRDNNYGYTF
TRBJ2-5 TRBV11-2 15 CASSSRLASQETQYF
TRBJ2-2 TRBV6-1 15 CASSEGTVNTGELFF
TRBJ2-1 TRBV27 15 CASSLIGLAGNEQFF